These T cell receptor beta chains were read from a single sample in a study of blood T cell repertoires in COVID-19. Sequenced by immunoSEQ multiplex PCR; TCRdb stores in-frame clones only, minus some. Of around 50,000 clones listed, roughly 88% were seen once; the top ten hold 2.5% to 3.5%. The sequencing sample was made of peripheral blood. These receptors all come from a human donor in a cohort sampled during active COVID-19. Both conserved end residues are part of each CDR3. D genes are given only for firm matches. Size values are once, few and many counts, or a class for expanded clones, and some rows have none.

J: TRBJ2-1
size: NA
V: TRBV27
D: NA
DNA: TGTGCCAGCTACCGGGACTTCCACTACAATGAGCAGTTCTTC
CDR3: CASYRDFHYNEQFF

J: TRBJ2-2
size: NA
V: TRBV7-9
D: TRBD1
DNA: TGTGCCAGCAGCTCGGGACAGACCACCGGGGAGCTGTTTTTT
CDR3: CASSSGQTTGELFF

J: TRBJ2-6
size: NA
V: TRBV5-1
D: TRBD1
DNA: TGCGCCAGCAGCTTGATGGGACAGGGGGTTCTCCGCTCTGGGGCCAACGTCCTGACTTTC
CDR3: CASSLMGQGVLRSGANVLTF

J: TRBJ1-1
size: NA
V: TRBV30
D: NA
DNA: TGTGCCTGGAGTGGTTTCGCTGAAGCTTTCTTT
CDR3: CAWSGFAEAFF

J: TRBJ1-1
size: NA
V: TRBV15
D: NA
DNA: TGTGCCACCAGCAGAGGAAGGAGGGGGAACACTGAAGCTTTCTTT
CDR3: CATSRGRRGNTEAFF

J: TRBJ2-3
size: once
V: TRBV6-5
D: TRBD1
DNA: TGTGCCAGGTCGGACAGGGATACAGATACGCAGTATTTT
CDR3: CARSDRDTDTQYF

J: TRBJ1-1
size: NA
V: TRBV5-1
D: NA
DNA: TGCGCCAGCAGGAATAGGGGTGGGGTCAACACTGAAGCTTTCTTT
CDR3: CASRNRGGVNTEAFF

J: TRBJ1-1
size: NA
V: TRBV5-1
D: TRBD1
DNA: TGCGCCAGCAGCTTGATGTACAGGGGTGAAGCTTTCTTT
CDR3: CASSLMYRGEAFF

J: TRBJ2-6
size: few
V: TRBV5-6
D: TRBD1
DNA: TGTGCCAGCAGCTTGGTGGGACAGGGCACCCGCTCTGGGGCCAACGTCCTGACTTTC
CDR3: CASSLVGQGTRSGANVLTF

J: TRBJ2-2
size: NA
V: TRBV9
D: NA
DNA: TGTGCCAGCAGCGCCGACAGTAACACCGGGGAGCTGTTTTTT
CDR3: CASSADSNTGELFF

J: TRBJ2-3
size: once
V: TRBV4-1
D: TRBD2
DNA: TGCGCCAGCAGCCAAGCCGGACTAGCGCAGAGGGATACGCAGTATTTT
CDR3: CASSQAGLAQRDTQYF

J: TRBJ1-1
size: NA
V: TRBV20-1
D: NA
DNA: TGCAGTGCTATAGGGGACACTGAAGCTTTCTTT
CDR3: CSAIGDTEAFF

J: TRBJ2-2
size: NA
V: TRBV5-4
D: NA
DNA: TGTGCCAGCAGCTCTGTACAGGGCCGGAACGGGGAGCTGTTTTTT
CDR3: CASSSVQGRNGELFF

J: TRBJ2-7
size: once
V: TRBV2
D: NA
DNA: TGTGCCAGCAGTGAATTGGAGGGTTACGAGCAGTACTTC
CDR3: CASSELEGYEQYF

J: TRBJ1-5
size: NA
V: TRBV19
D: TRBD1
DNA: TGTGCCAGTAGTACTCTGGGGACAGTAGATCAGCCCCAGCATTTT
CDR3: CASSTLGTVDQPQHF

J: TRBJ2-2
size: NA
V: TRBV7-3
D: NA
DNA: TGTGCCAGCAGCATGCACGGCACCGGGGAGCTGTTTTTT
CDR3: CASSMHGTGELFF

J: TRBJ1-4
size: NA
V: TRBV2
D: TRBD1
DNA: TGTGCCAGCAGGTCGGACAGGCCGCAGCTTAATGAAAAACTGTTTTTT
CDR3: CASRSDRPQLNEKLFF

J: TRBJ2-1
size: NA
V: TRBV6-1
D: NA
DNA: TGTGCCAGCAGTGCTCCAGCAGGGGTAGGCCACAATGAGCAGTTCTTC
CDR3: CASSAPAGVGHNEQFF

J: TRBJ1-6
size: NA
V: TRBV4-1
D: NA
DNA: TGCGCCAGCAGCCAAGAAGGGGGATCACCCCTCCACTTT
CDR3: CASSQEGGSPLHF

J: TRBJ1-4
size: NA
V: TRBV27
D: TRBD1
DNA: TGTGCCAGCAGTTCGACAGGGTGGGGTGAAAAACTGTTTTTT
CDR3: CASSSTGWGEKLFF

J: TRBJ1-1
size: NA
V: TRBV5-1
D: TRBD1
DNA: TGCGCCAGCAGCTTGTCCGACAGGGGGCTCACTGAAGCTTTCTTT
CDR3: CASSLSDRGLTEAFF

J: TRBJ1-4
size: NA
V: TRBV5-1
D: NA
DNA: TGCGCCAGCACCCAAGACAGGCCTTCAACTAATGAAAAACTGTTTTTT
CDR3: CASTQDRPSTNEKLFF

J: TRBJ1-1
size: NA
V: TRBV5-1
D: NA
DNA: TGCGCCAGCAGCTTGGCTAAAGGGGGAACTGAAGCTTTCTTT
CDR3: CASSLAKGGTEAFF

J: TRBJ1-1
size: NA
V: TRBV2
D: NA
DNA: TGTGCCAGCATCATCGAGGTTGCGGCTTTCTTT
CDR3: CASIIEVAAFF

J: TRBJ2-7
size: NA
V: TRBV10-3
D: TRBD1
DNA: TGTGCCATCAGTGGGGACAGGGGAAAAGCCTACGAGCAGTACTTC
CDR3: CAISGDRGKAYEQYF

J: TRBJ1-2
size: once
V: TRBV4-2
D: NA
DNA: TGTGCCAGCAGCCAAGATCGGGGGGCGGGAGGCTACACCTTC
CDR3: CASSQDRGAGGYTF

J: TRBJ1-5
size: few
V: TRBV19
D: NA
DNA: TGTGCCAGTAGTATAGAGGGACACCGGGGCAATCAGCCCCAGCATTTT
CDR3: CASSIEGHRGNQPQHF

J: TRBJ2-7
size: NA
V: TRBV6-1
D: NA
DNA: TGTGCCAGCAGTGATTTACTAGCCTACGAGCAGTACTTC
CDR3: CASSDLLAYEQYF

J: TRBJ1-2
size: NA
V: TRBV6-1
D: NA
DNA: TGTGCCAGCAGTGATCCGGCGGTAGTTAGCTACACCTTC
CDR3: CASSDPAVVSYTF

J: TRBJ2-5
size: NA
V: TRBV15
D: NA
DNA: TGTGCCACCAGCAGAGAGGGACGGGACAAGGAGACCCAGTACTTC
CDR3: CATSREGRDKETQYF

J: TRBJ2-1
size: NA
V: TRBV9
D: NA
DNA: TGTGCCAGCAGCGTATACAGATGGTACAATGAGCAGTTCTTC
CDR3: CASSVYRWYNEQFF

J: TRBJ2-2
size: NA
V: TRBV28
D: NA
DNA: TGTGCCAGCATAGGCGGGAACACCGGGGAGCTGTTTTTT
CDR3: CASIGGNTGELFF

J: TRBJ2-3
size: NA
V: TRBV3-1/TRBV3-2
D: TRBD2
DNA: TGTGCCAGCAGCCACGACGGGACTAGCGGAACAGATACGCAGTATTTT
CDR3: CASSHDGTSGTDTQYF

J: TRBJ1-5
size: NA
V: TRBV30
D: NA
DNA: TGTGCCTGGAGTGTTCTGGGCAGTTTGGAACAGCCCCAGCATTTT
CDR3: CAWSVLGSLEQPQHF

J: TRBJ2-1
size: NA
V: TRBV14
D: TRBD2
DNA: TGTGCCAGCAGCCAAGATATCCCCCTAGCGGCCATACTATACAATGAGCAGTTCTTC
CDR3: CASSQDIPLAAILYNEQFF

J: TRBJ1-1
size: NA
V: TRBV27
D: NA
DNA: TGTGCCAGCAGATCGGGACTCAAGAACACTGAAGCTTTCTTT
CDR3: CASRSGLKNTEAFF

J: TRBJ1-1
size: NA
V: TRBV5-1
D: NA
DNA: TGCGCCAGCAGCTTGGAGGGGCGCGGGGGCACTGAAGCTTTCTTT
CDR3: CASSLEGRGGTEAFF

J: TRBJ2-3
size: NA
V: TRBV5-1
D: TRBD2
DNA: TGCGCCAGCACCCTACTAGCGGGAGAAGATACGCAGTATTTT
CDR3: CASTLLAGEDTQYF

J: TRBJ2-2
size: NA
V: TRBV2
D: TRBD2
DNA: TGTGCCAGCAGTTTAGGGACTAGCGGGAGGTGGGCCGGGGAGCTGTTTTTT
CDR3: CASSLGTSGRWAGELFF

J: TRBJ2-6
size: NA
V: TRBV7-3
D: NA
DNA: TGTGCCAGCAGCTTAACCCGACTTGGTCGGGGCTCTGGGGCCAACGTCCTGACTTTC
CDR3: CASSLTRLGRGSGANVLTF

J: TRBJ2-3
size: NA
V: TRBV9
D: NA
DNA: TGTGCCAGCAGCGTAGAGGGGACTAGCACAGATACGCAGTATTTT
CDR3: CASSVEGTSTDTQYF

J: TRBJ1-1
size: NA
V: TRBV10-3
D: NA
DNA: TGTGCCATCAGTGGGGGGGACACTGAAGCTTTCTTT
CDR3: CAISGGDTEAFF

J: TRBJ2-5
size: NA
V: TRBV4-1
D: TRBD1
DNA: TGCGCCAGCAGCCAAGAGGGACAGCTAAAAGAGACCCAGTACTTC
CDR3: CASSQEGQLKETQYF

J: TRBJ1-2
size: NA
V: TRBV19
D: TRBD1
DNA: TGTGCCAGTAGCAACAGGGGGCAGAACTATGGCTACACCTTC
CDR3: CASSNRGQNYGYTF

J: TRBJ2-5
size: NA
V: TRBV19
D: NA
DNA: TGTGCCAGTAATCGGGCCCCAGGGGAGACCCAGTACTTC
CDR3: CASNRAPGETQYF

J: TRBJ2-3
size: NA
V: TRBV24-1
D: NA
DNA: TGTGCCACCAGTGATAGGACAGAGAACACAGATACGCAGTATTTT
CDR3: CATSDRTENTDTQYF

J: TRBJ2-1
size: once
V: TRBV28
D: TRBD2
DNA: TGTGCCAGCAGTTTGCCGACTAGCGGGAGTATTGAGCAGTTCTTC
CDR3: CASSLPTSGSIEQFF

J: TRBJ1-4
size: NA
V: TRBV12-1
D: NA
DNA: TGTGCCAGCAGCCCCCCCTACAGGGGGCGGTGTGAAAAACTGTTTTTT
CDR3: CASSPPYRGRCEKLFF

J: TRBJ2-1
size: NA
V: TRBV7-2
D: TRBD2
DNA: TGTGCCAGCAGCTTAGGCGGGAGTGAGCTGCGGTTCTTC
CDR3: CASSLGGSELRFF

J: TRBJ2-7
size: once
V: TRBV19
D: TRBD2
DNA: TGTGCCTCCAAGACTAGCGGAACCTACGAGCAGTACTTC
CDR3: CASKTSGTYEQYF

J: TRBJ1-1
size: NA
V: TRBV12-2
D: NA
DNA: TGTGCAAGTCGGCCCCTCCGGGACACCAAATTGAGGAACACTGAAGCTTTCTTT
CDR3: CASRPLRDTKLRNTEAFF

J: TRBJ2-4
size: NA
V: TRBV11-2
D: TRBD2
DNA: TGTGCCAGCAGCTCTATTGCGGGAGCTCGGAGTAACATTCAGTACTTC
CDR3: CASSSIAGARSNIQYF

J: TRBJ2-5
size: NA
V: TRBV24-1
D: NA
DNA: TGTGCCACCAGTTTGGGCGTTTCGAAGACCCAGTACTTC
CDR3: CATSLGVSKTQYF

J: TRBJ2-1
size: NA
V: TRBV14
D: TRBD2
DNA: TGTGCCAGCAGCCCGTTCGGACTAGCGGGAGATGTCTCCTACAATGAGCAGTTCTTC
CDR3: CASSPFGLAGDVSYNEQFF

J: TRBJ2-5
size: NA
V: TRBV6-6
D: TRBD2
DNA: TGTGCCAGCAATCACCGGGGGGGACAAGAGACCCAGTACTTC
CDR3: CASNHRGGQETQYF

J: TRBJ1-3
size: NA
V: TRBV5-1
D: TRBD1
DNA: TGCGCCAGCAGCTCGACAGGGGGGATGAGGGGAAACACCATATATTTT
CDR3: CASSSTGGMRGNTIYF

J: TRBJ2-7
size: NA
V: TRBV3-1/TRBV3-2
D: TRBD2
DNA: TGTGCCAGCAGCCAGGGCGGGAGCGTCTACGAGCAGTACTTC
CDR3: CASSQGGSVYEQYF

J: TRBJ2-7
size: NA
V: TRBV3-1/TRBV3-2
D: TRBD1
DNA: TGTGCCAGCAGCCCTGCGACAGGGGATTACGAGCAGTACTTC
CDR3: CASSPATGDYEQYF

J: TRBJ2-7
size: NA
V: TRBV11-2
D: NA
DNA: TGTGCCAGCAGCAGTTTAAGGGGGAGGGCTTACGAGCAGTACTTC
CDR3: CASSSLRGRAYEQYF

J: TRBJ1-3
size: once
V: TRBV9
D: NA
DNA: TGTGCCAGCAGCTTATCTTCCCCGGACACCATATATTTT
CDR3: CASSLSSPDTIYF